This T cell receptor (beta chain) was captured by sequencing in a study of blood T cell repertoires in COVID-19 (TCRdb year 2020). Study-level background: Samples from collaborators originated in the United States, Italy and Spain and spanned both the acute and convalescent phases of COVID-19. The samples were drawn from two sources: the first 160 participants of the ongoing ImmuneRACE study, and approximately 1,300 subjects contributed by 6 global collaborators. The dataset comprised deeply sampled blood TCRbeta repertoires from subjects exposed to, actively infected with, or recovered from COVID-19. The repertoires were made available in a free public database intended to serve as a resource for research on the immune response to SARS-CoV-2. A de-identified subject ID, COVID-19 status, age in years and sex were almost always included in the sample metadata. HLA class I and class II types, where available, came from metadata supplied by the sample provider rather than from assay-based typing. The material from the prospective study consisted of cDNA or gDNA derived from T cells, B-cell-depleted T cells, or PBMCs. Study-wide findings and limitations: Clinical and demographic metadata were provided uncurated, with the amount varying by source and participant.

Collaborating institutions collected whole blood in K2EDTA tubes following their own protocols. For TCRbeta analysis, collaborators shipped samples as frozen whole blood, isolated PBMCs, or DNA extracted from either of those sample types. Regarding this clone: Its antigen remains undetermined. No much larger clone is present one base from it, and per-base qualities are unavailable.

The CDR3 covers 15 residues, taking in both the cysteine and the phenylalanine. The CDR3 DNA has 45 bases and is translated from base 1. For this chain, trimming is 5 bases at the V end and 3 bases at the J end, and the number of junction bases without a gene match is 9. The CDR1 and CDR2 encoded by the germline V gene are SGHTA and FQGNSA. The immunoSEQ Assay, a bias-controlled multiplex PCR, was used to amplify TCRbeta CDR3 regions from genomic DNA. For the original study's pipeline: Nucleated cell counts per sample were estimated from amplification of reference gene primers within the assay. To quantify the absolute abundance of each unique TCRbeta CDR3 rearrangement, sequence reads were collapsed and filtered. For each sample, productive Simpson clonality was calculated as the square root of Simpson's diversity index over productive rearrangements. In TCRdb, the immuneACCESS table is reduced to in-frame sequences with V and J assigned. These tables do not hold every clone; where another copy was compared, an unresolved V gene accounts for under half, and the others remain unexplained. V and J calls and clone size are given by that table; D and trimming were obtained from the DNA. This sample lists roughly 170,000 clones; 86% were detected once. The leading ten clones occupy less than 25% of the sample.

The sequence is built from TRBV7-2 and TRBJ1-1, with 7 central nucleotides matching TRBD1. Material for sequencing was peripheral blood. The clonotype comes from a man in his sixties or seventies with active or convalescent COVID-19. The nucleotide sequence is given as TGTGCCAGCAGCCCCCGCCAGGGGGTCGACACTGAAGCTTTCTTT. Translated, this gives CASSPRQGVDTEAFF.